The source of this TCR beta chain is a study of Graves' ophthalmopathy and Graves' hyperthyroidism. RNA transcripts provided the template for amplifying TCR beta CDR3 regions. Following a first-round RT-PCR that used HTBI primers, a second-round multiplex PCR was carried out. MiXCR, applied by TCRdb to the multiplex PCR reads, yields one record per CDR3 protein. Of about 220,000 distinct CDR3 sequences in the sample, roughly 21% were seen once. V trimming: 5 bases; J trimming: 0 bases; junction bases outside the gene matches: 6. The CDR3 extends over 14 amino acids. Germline CDR1 and CDR2: DFQATT and SNEGSKA (reference sequence). Thyroid ultrasound, orbital computed tomography, TRAb, serum thyroxine and clinical symptoms formed the basis of diagnosis.

This receptor was taken from a woman aged 50 to 60 with Graves' ophthalmopathy. The chain joins TRBV20-1 to TRBJ1-2; 7 bases align to TRBD1. Sequencing was done on a sample of peripheral blood. Here the CDR3 DNA reads TGCAGTGCTTCCGGGACAGAGGCTAACTATGGCTACACCTTC. Translation gives CSASGTEANYGYTF.